One sample yielded the 31 T cell receptor beta chains listed below, sequenced in a study of cytomegalovirus exposure and HLA in healthy donors (dated by TCRdb to 2016 to 2017). The library relied on the immunoSEQ multiplex PCR assay. The clones in this table, taken by TCRdb from immuneACCESS, are in-frame only. Not every clone is retained; where verified, under half of the shortfall comes from an unresolved V gene, and the cause of the rest is unknown. Within this sample are about 160,000 clones, with 85% to 90% of them counted one time only. The ten largest account for roughly 6% of the sample. The sample comprised PBMCs. The receptors stem from a woman younger than 45 in good health and CMV-seronegative.

This chain joins TRBV5-1 and TRBJ1-1; possibly TRBD1 for D (6 bases). CDR3 length: 14 residues. V lost 5 bases, J lost 2 bases, and 13 bases lay in between. Germline V gene lookup returns CDR1 SGHRS and CDR2 YFSETQ. CDR3 protein: CASRVGATNTEAFF. The CDR3 DNA is TGCGCCAGCAGGGTGGGGGCGACCAACACTGAAGCTTTCTTT.

This clone was recorded a few times. The chain employs TRBV14 and TRBJ2-1, with 8 bases fitting TRBD2. Trimming at V came to 1 base and at J to 5 bases, leaving 4 bases not matched to a gene. The CDR3 has 15 residues. From germline, CDR1 is SGHDN and CDR2 FVKESK. CDR3 in DNA: TGTGCCAGCAGCCAAGCCGGGGGGGGGAACAATGAGCAGTTCTTC. As protein: CASSQAGGGNNEQFF.

The rearrangement joins TRBV6-6 to TRBJ2-7; TRBD2 is a possible D gene (6 bases). CDR1 is MNHNY, CDR2 SVGAGI, per germline (reference sequence). The CDR3 length is 14 residues. V gave up 7 bases and J gave up 1 base, with 14 bases separating them. The CDR3 reads CASKQAGPSYEQYF. CDR3 in DNA: TGTGCCAGCAAGCAAGCGGGTCCATCCTACGAGCAGTACTTC.

This chain joins TRBV9 and TRBJ1-2; no firm D call. V lost 2 bases to trimming and J lost 1 base, with 12 bases between them. CDR1 SGDLS and CDR2 YYNGEE come from the germline V gene. This CDR3 contains 15 residues. CDR3 DNA sequence: TGTGCCAGCAGCGTCCTTGAGGGTTTTAACTATGGCTACACCTTC. This sequence encodes CASSVLEGFNYGYTF.

The V gene is TRBV7-3, the J gene TRBJ2-4, with a weak D call TRBD2 (5 bases). This CDR3 contains 14 residues. The V end lost 2 bases, the J end lost 8 bases, and 13 bases lay between the germline ends. CDR1 is SGHTA and CDR2 is FQGTGA in the germline V gene. For the CDR3, the DNA is TGTGCCAGCAGCTTATTGGGCGGAGGAGACATTCAGTACTTC. Its translation: CASSLLGGGDIQYF.

The chain recombines TRBV7-2 with TRBJ2-7; D unresolved. The ends were cut back, 4 bases at V and 2 bases at J, with 9 bases in the middle. The CDR3 length is 13 residues. Germline V gene lookup returns CDR1 SGHTA and CDR2 FQGNSA. CDR3: CASSSRVTYEQYF. The CDR3 nucleotides are TGTGCCAGCAGCTCTAGGGTGACCTACGAGCAGTACTTC.

The chain has TRBV7-9 and TRBJ1-4; D is perhaps TRBD1 (5 bases). The CDR3 has 15 amino acids. Germline loops: CDR1 SEHNR, CDR2 FQNEAQ (reference sequence). With 4 bases removed from V and 8 bases from J, the gap between germline ends came to 17 bases. CDR3 amino acids: CASSWAPSGEEKLFF. The CDR3 DNA reads TGTGCCAGCAGCTGGGCTCCGTCGGGGGAAGAAAAACTGTTTTTT. The variable domain in full, completed from reference TRBV7-9 and TRBJ1-4, reads DTGVSQNPRHKITKRGQNVTFRCDPISEHNRLYWYRQTLGQGPEFLTYFQNEAQLEKSRLLSDRFSAERPKGSFSTLEIQRTEQGDSAMYLCASSWAPSGEEKLFFGSGTQLSVL.

The V call is TRBV29-1, the J call TRBJ2-3, with D maybe TRBD2 (5 bases). Germline V gene lookup returns CDR1 SQVTM and CDR2 ANQGSEA. V was cut by 6 bases and J by 6 bases, with 22 bases left in between. This CDR3 comprises 15 residues. CDR3 DNA: TGCAGCGTCCCCGGGGTCGGGATCTTAGGGGATACGCAGTATTTT. Translating gives CSVPGVGILGDTQYF.

The rearrangement uses TRBV28 and TRBJ1-5; the D gene is possibly TRBD1 (6 bases). The CDR3 runs to 15 residues. Per germline, CDR1 MDHEN and CDR2 SYDVKM. V lost 3 bases, J lost 9 bases, and 18 bases lay in between. CDR3 amino acids: CASSFGQSSRRPQHF. The CDR3 nucleotides read TGTGCCAGCAGTTTTGGACAGTCCTCTCGGAGGCCCCAGCATTTT.

CDR3 sequence (DNA): TGCGCCAGCAGCCAAGAGTGGACAGGGGACTACGAGCAGTACTTC. Translating it yields CASSQEWTGDYEQYF. The genes are TRBV4-3 and TRBJ2-7, with TRBD1 matching 9 bases. J lost 3 bases, V lost 0 bases, and 3 bases had no gene match. The CDR3 extends over 15 amino acids. Germline values: CDR1 LGHNA, CDR2 YSLEER.

This sequence joins TRBV27 and TRBJ2-7; perhaps TRBD1 as D (5 bases). The length of the CDR3 is 12 residues. Trimming shortened V by 6 bases and J by 3 bases, and 9 bases separated the two germline ends. Germline V lookup: CDR1 MNHEY, CDR2 SMNVEV (reference sequence). This CDR3 is CASRSDSYEQYF. The CDR3 DNA reads TGTGCCAGCAGATCCGACAGCTACGAGCAGTACTTC.

The V gene is TRBV10-1, the J gene TRBJ1-5; the D is unclear. There are 16 residues in the CDR3. Trimming left V 0 bases short and J 3 bases short, with 12 bases between. The V gene's germline CDR1 is WNHNN and CDR2 SYGVQD (reference sequence). CDR3 region: CASSESETDYNQPQHF. In DNA form, the CDR3 reads TGCGCCAGCAGTGAGTCAGAGACGGACTACAATCAGCCCCAGCATTTT.

The chain recombines TRBV5-1 with TRBJ2-7, with a weak D call TRBD1 (6 bases). CDR3 size: 13 residues. Trimming pared 4 bases from V and 6 bases from J, leaving 14 bases between. The germline V gene has CDR1 SGHRS and CDR2 YFSETQ. This chain's CDR3 is CASSLFTGSEQYF. CDR3 nucleotides: TGCGCCAGCAGCCTGTTTACAGGGAGCGAGCAGTACTTC. The whole variable domain, remainder taken from reference TRBV5-1 and TRBJ2-7, is KAGVTQTPRYLIKTRGQQVTLSCSPISGHRSVSWYQQTPGQGLQFLFEYFSETQRNKGNFPGRFSGRQFSNSRSEMNVSTLELGDSALYLCASSLFTGSEQYFGPGTRLTVT.

This rearrangement joins TRBV7-2 to TRBJ1-1, with 11 positions matching TRBD1. The CDR3 length is 15 residues. Germline trimming cut 5 bases from V and 5 bases from J; bases unmatched to any gene: 7. Germline V gives CDR1 SGHTA, CDR2 FQGNSA. The CDR3 sequence: CASSAGQGARTEAFF. CDR3 sequence (DNA): TGTGCCAGCAGCGCCGGACAGGGGGCGCGAACTGAAGCTTTCTTT.

V usage is TRBV4-1 and J usage is TRBJ1-2; D may be TRBD1 (6 bases). The ends were cut back, 0 bases at V and 7 bases at J, with 15 bases in the middle. This CDR3 spans 15 amino acids. The germline V gene has CDR1 MGHRA and CDR2 YSYEKL. CDR3 protein: CASSQDGRGASGYTF. The CDR3 DNA follows: TGCGCCAGCAGCCAAGATGGGCGGGGGGCGTCTGGCTACACCTTC.

As DNA, the CDR3 is TGTGCCAGCAGCTTTGAGGGTCGAGCTAACTATGGCTACACCTTC. This translates into CASSFEGRANYGYTF. The chain has TRBV5-4 and TRBJ1-2; D ambiguous. V was cut by 2 bases and J by 0 bases, with 11 bases left in between. The CDR3 contains 15 residues. Germline-derived CDR1 and CDR2 are SGHNT and YYREEE (reference sequence).

The V gene is TRBV4-1, the J gene TRBJ2-5, with D uncertain. Trimming cost V 4 bases and J 5 bases, with 14 bases left between them. Germline loops: CDR1 MGHRA, CDR2 YSYEKL. CDR3 size: 14 residues. DNA of the CDR3: TGCGCCAGCAGCCCAGTTGGGATCTGGGAGACCCAGTACTTC. The encoded protein is CASSPVGIWETQYF.

The rearrangement uses TRBV11-2 and TRBJ2-7; D might be TRBD1 or TRBD2, each matching 5 bases. The CDR3 covers 13 residues. Between the trimmed V and J ends, which lost 5 bases and 3 bases, there was a span of 11 bases. Germline V lookup: CDR1 SGHAT, CDR2 FQNNGV. The CDR3 DNA follows: TGTGCCAGCAGCCCCGGGGCGGGCTACGAGCAGTACTTC. This sequence encodes CASSPGAGYEQYF.

V usage is TRBV7-9 and J usage is TRBJ1-2; TRBD1 agrees at 7 bases. J was trimmed by 6 bases and V by 4 bases; bases with no gene match: 11. The CDR3 totals 15 residues. Germline CDR1 reads SEHNR; CDR2 reads FQNEAQ (reference sequence). In DNA, the CDR3 is TGTGCCAGCAGCTCCCCCAGGGGGTCCTGGGATGGCTACACCTTC. Residues: CASSSPRGSWDGYTF. The whole variable domain, remainder taken from reference TRBV7-9 and TRBJ1-2, is DTGVSQNPRHKITKRGQNVTFRCDPISEHNRLYWYRQTLGQGPEFLTYFQNEAQLEKSRLLSDRFSAERPKGSFSTLEIQRTEQGDSAMYLCASSSPRGSWDGYTFGSGTRLTVV.

Of note for this clone: Within the sample, other DNA sequences also encode this same CDR3. The chain couples TRBV7-9 to TRBJ2-2; D gene unclear. Germline CDR1 and CDR2: SEHNR and FQNEAQ (reference sequence). Deletions cut 3 bases from V and 4 bases from J, with 3 bases between. The CDR3 is 12 residues long. CDR3 amino acids: CASSLSTGELFF. The DNA of the CDR3 is TGTGCCAGCAGCTTGAGCACCGGGGAGCTGTTTTTT.

This chain uses TRBV9 with TRBJ1-1; D remains ambiguous. Germline assignment: CDR1 SGDLS and CDR2 YYNGEE. This CDR3 has 16 residues. Trimming stripped 2 bases from V and 0 bases from J, with 14 bases between. The CDR3 nucleotides are TGTGCCAGCAGCGTCGGCGGAGGGCAAATGAACACTGAAGCTTTCTTT. Translating gives CASSVGGGQMNTEAFF.

The chain couples TRBV11-1 to TRBJ1-2, with 7 bases lining up with TRBD1. Trimming cost V 5 bases and J 0 bases; bases outside gene matches: 0. CDR3 length: 13 residues. Germline values: CDR1 SGHAT, CDR2 FQDESV (reference sequence). CDR3 bases: TGTGCCAGCAGCCAGGGGGCTAACTATGGCTACACCTTC. The encoded protein is CASSQGANYGYTF.

The V gene is TRBV6-6, the J gene TRBJ1-2, with D unclear. Germline V gene data show CDR1 as MNHNY and CDR2 as SVGAGI (reference sequence). The CDR3 extends over 13 amino acids. V was shortened by 6 bases and J by 0 bases, with 8 bases between the two germline ends. The CDR3 here is CASRPTANYGYTF. CDR3 nucleotides: TGTGCCAGCAGACCTACAGCTAACTATGGCTACACCTTC.

The J gene is TRBJ1-6, the V gene TRBV6-4; D not resolved. V was shortened by 3 bases and J by 3 bases, with 12 bases between the two germline ends. The CDR3 extends over 16 amino acids. Germline loops: CDR1 MRHNA, CDR2 SNTAGT. This CDR3 reads CASSEFHSDYNSPLHF. For the CDR3, the DNA is TGTGCCAGCAGTGAGTTTCACTCGGACTATAATTCACCCCTCCACTTT.

The chain combines TRBV5-6 with TRBJ1-2; D call uncertain. V was shortened by 0 bases and J by 4 bases, with 7 bases between the two germline ends. The CDR3 is 13 amino acids. The germline V gene encodes CDR1 SGHDT and CDR2 YYEEEE. The CDR3 sequence: CASSLGRPYGYTF. In DNA, the CDR3 is TGTGCCAGCAGCTTGGGACGCCCCTATGGCTACACCTTC.

V is TRBV29-1 and J is TRBJ2-1; D gene unclear. Germline CDR1 is SQVTM and CDR2 is ANQGSEA. Trimming removed 1 base from V and 9 bases from J, with 16 bases in between. This CDR3 contains 14 residues. CDR3 residues: CSVEGAGTYVEQFF. For the CDR3, the DNA is TGCAGCGTTGAAGGGGCAGGCACCTACGTTGAGCAGTTCTTC.

The J gene is TRBJ1-3, the V gene TRBV20-1; no reliable D call. Trimming left V 4 bases short and J 2 bases short, with 3 bases between. This CDR3 contains 11 residues. CDR1 is DFQATT and CDR2 is SNEGSKA in the germline V gene (reference sequence). The CDR3 bases are TGCAGTGCTATTGCTGGAAACACCATATATTTT. Protein product: CSAIAGNTIYF.

In its sample, this clone was seen once. The CDR3 here is CASSQDLRRENTEAFF. In DNA, the CDR3 is TGCGCCAGCAGCCAAGATCTTCGACGAGAGAACACTGAAGCTTTCTTT. The rearrangement links TRBV4-3 to TRBJ1-1; D remains ambiguous. V was pared by 0 bases and J by 1 base, with 12 bases between. Germline V gene sequence: CDR1 LGHNA, CDR2 YSLEER. The CDR3 runs 16 residues.

The chain combines TRBV25-1 with TRBJ2-5, with a tentative D call TRBD1 (6 bases). Germline values: CDR1 MGHDK, CDR2 SYGVNS. The CDR3 extends over 13 amino acids. Trimming took 2 bases from V and 2 from J, leaving 6 bases between them. This chain's CDR3 is CASSEGQQETQYF. The CDR3 nucleotides are TGTGCCAGCAGTGAAGGACAGCAAGAGACCCAGTACTTC.

The gene calls are TRBV28 and TRBJ2-7; no reliable D call. Germline V lookup: CDR1 MDHEN, CDR2 SYDVKM. Trimming stripped 3 bases from V and 4 bases from J, with 19 bases between. The length of the CDR3 is 16 residues. CDR3 sequence (DNA): TGTGCCAGCAGTTTTGCGTCTGCCCTTGCCAATTACGAGCAGTACTTC. This codes for CASSFASALANYEQYF.

The chain combines TRBV7-9 with TRBJ1-5, with 11 bases identical to TRBD1. CDR1 is SEHNR, CDR2 FQNEAQ, per germline (reference sequence). The length of the CDR3 is 15 residues. V dropped 3 bases and J dropped 3; count of bases not matched to a gene: 1. CDR3 loop: CASSLGQGDNQPQHF. The CDR3, as DNA: TGTGCCAGCAGCTTGGGACAGGGGGACAATCAGCCCCAGCATTTT.